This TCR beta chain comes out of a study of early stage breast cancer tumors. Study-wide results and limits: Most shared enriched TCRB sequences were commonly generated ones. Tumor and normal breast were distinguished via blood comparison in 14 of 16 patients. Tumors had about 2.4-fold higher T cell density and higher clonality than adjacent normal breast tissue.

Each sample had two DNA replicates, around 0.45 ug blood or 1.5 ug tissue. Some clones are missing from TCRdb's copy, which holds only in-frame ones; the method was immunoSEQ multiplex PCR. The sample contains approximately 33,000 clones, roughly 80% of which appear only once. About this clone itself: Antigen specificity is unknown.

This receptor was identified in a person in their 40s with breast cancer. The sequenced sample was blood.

CDR3 sequence (DNA): TGTGCCAGCAGCGAGACAGGGGACGAGCAGTACTTC. Protein: CASSETGDEQYF. This chain links TRBV7-9 with TRBJ2-7, with 8 nucleotides matching TRBD1. The CDR3 extends over 12 amino acids. Germline assignment: CDR1 SEHNR and CDR2 FQNEAQ (reference sequence). Losses at the gene ends were 5 bases for V and 5 bases for J; bases not matched to a gene: 2.